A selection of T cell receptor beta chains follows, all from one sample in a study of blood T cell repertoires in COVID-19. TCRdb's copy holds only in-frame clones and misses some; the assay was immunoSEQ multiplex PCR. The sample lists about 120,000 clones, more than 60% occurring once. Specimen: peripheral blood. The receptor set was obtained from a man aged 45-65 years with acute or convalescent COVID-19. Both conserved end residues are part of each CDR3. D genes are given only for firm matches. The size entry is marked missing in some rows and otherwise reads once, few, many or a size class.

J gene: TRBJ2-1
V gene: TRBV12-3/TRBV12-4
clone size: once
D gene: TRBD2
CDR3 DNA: TGTGCCAGCAGTTTGCTAGCGGACAATGAGCAGTTCTTC
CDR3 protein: CASSLLADNEQFF

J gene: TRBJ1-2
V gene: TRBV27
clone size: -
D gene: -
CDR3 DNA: TGTGCCAGCAGTTTGGAGGGCTACACCTTC
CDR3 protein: CASSLEGYTF

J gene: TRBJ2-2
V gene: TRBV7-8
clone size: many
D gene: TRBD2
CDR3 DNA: TGTGCCAGCAGCTTAGCGTATGGACTAGCGGGAGGGCGAGGGGAGCTGTTTTTT
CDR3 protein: CASSLAYGLAGGRGELFF

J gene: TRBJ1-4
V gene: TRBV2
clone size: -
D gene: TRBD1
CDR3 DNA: TGTGCCAGCATGCGCGGACAGGTTAATGAAAAACTGTTTTTT
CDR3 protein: CASMRGQVNEKLFF

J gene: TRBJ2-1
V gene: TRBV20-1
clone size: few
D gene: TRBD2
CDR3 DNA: TGCAGTGCTAGTCTAGCGGCCGATGAGCAGTTCTTC
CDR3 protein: CSASLAADEQFF

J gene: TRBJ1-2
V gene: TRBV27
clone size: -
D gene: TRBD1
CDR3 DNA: TGTGCCAGCAGGTTGGACAGGTCTTATGGCTACACCTTC
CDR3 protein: CASRLDRSYGYTF

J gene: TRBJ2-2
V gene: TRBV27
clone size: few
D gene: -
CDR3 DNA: TGTGCCAGCAGTTTGTACACGGGGGTGAACACCGGGGAGCTGTTTTTT
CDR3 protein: CASSLYTGVNTGELFF

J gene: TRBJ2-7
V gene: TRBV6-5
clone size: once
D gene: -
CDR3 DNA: TGTGCCAGCAGGACTGGACATTTCTACGAGCAGTACTTC
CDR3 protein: CASRTGHFYEQYF

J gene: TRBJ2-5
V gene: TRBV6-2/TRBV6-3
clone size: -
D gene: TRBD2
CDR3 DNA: TGTGCCAGCAGTTACATAGCGGGAGGTGGAGAGACCCAGTACTTC
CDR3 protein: CASSYIAGGGETQYF

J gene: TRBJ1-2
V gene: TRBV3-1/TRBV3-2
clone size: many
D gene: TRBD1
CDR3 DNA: TGTGCCAGCAGCCAAGTTGGGACAGGGGAGGGCGGCTACACCTTC
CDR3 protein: CASSQVGTGEGGYTF

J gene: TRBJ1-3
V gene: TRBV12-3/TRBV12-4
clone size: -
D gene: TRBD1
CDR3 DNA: TGTGCCAGCAGTGGACAGGTTGGAAACACCATATATTTT
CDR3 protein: CASSGQVGNTIYF

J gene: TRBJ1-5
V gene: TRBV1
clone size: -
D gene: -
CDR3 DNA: TGCACCAGCAGCCAAGTTATGAGGTGGTACGGCAATCAGCCCCAGCATTTT
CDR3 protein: CTSSQVMRWYGNQPQHF

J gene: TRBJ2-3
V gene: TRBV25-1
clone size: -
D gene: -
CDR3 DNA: TGTGCCAGCTCCGGTGGGGAGAGCACAGATACGCAGTATTTT
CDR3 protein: CASSGGESTDTQYF

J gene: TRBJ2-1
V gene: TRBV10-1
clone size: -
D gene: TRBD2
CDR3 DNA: TGCGCCAGCAGTGAGAGGTTAGCGGGAGAGAGTGAGCAGTTCTTC
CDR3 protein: CASSERLAGESEQFF

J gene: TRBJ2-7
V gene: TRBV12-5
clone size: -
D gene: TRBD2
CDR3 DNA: TGTGCTAGTGGTTTGGTACCACCCGGGACTACTAACTACGAGCAGTACTTC
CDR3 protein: CASGLVPPGTTNYEQYF

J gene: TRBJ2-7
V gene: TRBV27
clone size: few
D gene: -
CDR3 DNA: TGTGCCAGCAGTGGGCTCGGCTCCTACGAGCAGTACTTC
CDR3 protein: CASSGLGSYEQYF

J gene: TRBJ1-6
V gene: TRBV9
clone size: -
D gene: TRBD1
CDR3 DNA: TGTGCCAGCAGCGGCGGGACAGCCTATAATTCACCCCTCCACTTT
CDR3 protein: CASSGGTAYNSPLHF